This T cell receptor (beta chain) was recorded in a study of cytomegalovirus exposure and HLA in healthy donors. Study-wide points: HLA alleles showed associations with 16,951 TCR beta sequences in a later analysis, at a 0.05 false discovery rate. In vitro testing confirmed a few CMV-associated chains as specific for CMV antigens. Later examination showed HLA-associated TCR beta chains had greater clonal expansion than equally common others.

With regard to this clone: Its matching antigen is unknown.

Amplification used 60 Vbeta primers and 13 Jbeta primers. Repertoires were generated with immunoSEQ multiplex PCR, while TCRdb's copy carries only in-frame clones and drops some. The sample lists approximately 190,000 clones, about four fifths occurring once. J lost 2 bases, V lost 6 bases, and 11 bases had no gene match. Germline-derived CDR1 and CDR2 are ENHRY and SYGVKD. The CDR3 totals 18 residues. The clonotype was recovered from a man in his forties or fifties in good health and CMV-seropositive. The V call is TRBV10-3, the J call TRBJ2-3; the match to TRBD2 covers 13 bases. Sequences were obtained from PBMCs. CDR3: CAIRNPTGLAGDTDTQYF. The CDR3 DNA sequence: TGTGCCATCAGGAACCCCACAGGACTAGCGGGAGACACAGATACGCAGTATTTT.